Presented here are 29 T cell receptor beta chains from one specimen sequenced in a study of T cell repertoires in cytomegalovirus infection. No antigen has been assigned to these receptors. TCRdb redid the calling of the reads with MiXCR, one entry per CDR3 protein. The profile shows 650,000 to 900,000 distinct CDR3 sequences, over 25% of them singletons. Specimen: cultured CD8+ T cells from PBMCs, collected from culture after CMV antigen stimulation. These TCRs come from a human donor in good health (CMV status not recorded). Some clones in this sample may be carry-over from other donors' samples.

This clonotype was seen only a few times. The chain joins TRBV7-2 to TRBJ2-7; D is ambiguous. This CDR3 comprises 14 residues. CDR1 and CDR2 from the germline V gene are SGHTA and FQGNSA. Trimming stripped 1 base from V and 3 bases from J, with 10 bases between. As DNA, the CDR3 is TGTGCCAGCAGCTTAGAATGGAGTCACTACGAGCAGTACTTC. It is translated as CASSLEWSHYEQYF.

Comment on this clonotype: A much larger clone lies a single base off, so this may be a read error. The chain uses TRBV7-2 and TRBJ1-5; no clear D. The CDR3 length is 15 residues. Germline V CDR1 and CDR2: SGHTA, FQGNSA. The CDR3 region has the DNA TGTGCCAACAGCTCGGGATTTACAGAGGATCAGCCCCAGCATTTT. Translated: CANSSGFTEDQPQHF.

The sample holds one count of this clonotype. The V gene is TRBV19, the J gene TRBJ2-1, with a tentative D call TRBD1 (6 bases). The CDR3 extends over 12 amino acids. V gave up 7 bases and J gave up 10 bases, with 14 bases separating them. CDR1 and CDR2 (germline): LNHDA, SQIVND (reference sequence). This CDR3 is CASISTGSEQFF. The CDR3, as DNA: TGTGCCAGTATCTCCACAGGGAGCGAGCAGTTCTTC.

The chain is built from TRBV19 and TRBJ2-5; a weak D match, TRBD2 (6 bases). V lost 0 bases and J 1 base, leaving 9 bases between the germline ends. CDR1 and CDR2 (germline): LNHDA, SQIVND (reference sequence). The CDR3 loop spans 15 amino acids. The CDR3 nucleotides read TGTGCCAGTAGTATAGACGATAGCGGCCAAGAGACCCAGTACTTC. This encodes CASSIDDSGQETQYF.

The chain has TRBV9 and TRBJ1-6; D remains ambiguous. Per the germline V gene, CDR1 is SGDLS and CDR2 is YYNGEE. The CDR3 consists of 13 residues. V was pared by 0 bases and J by 13 bases, with 11 bases between. CDR3 nucleotide sequence: TGTGCCAGCAGCGTAGGGGCAGGAGATCCCCTCCACTTT. This translates into CASSVGAGDPLHF.

The table lists this clonotype with a few counts. J is TRBJ2-1 and V is TRBV9; D remains ambiguous. The CDR3 runs to 11 residues. Trimming removed 4 bases at V and 11 bases at J, with 10 bases between. The V gene's germline CDR1 is SGDLS and CDR2 YYNGEE. The CDR3 is CASSPGPQQFF. For the CDR3, the DNA is TGTGCCAGCAGCCCAGGCCCTCAGCAGTTCTTC.

This clonotype was counted between two and nine times. This chain uses TRBV10-3 with TRBJ2-1; D is uncertain. In germline, CDR1 is ENHRY, CDR2 SYGVKD. The CDR3 has 16 residues. The V end lost 0 bases, the J end lost 3 bases, and 12 bases lay between the germline ends. The CDR3 region is CAISESGDWSYNEQFF. CDR3 DNA: TGTGCCATCAGTGAGTCTGGAGACTGGAGCTACAATGAGCAGTTCTTC.

This chain joins TRBV12-3 or TRBV12-4 and TRBJ2-2, with 9 bases aligning to TRBD1. Trimming removed 7 bases from V and 0 bases from J; junction bases left unmatched: 15. The CDR3 contains 19 residues. The CDR3 region has the DNA TGTGCCAGCACTCTTACAGTGCCGACAGGGGGGCCGAACACCGGGGAGCTGTTTTTT. Its protein product is CASTLTVPTGGPNTGELFF.

This chain links TRBV6-5 with TRBJ2-3; 7 bases map to TRBD2. The CDR3 totals 16 residues. J gave up 5 bases and V 2 bases, and 10 bases lay outside the gene matches. Germline CDR1 MNHEY, CDR2 SVGAGI. CDR3 bases: TGTGCCAGCAGTTACGAGCGGGGCCTCCCCGAAGATACGCAGTATTTT. Protein: CASSYERGLPEDTQYF.

The chain couples TRBV13 to TRBJ1-1, with 7 bases fitting TRBD1. Germline loops: CDR1 PRHDT, CDR2 FYEKMQ (reference sequence). V was pared by 4 bases and J by 4 bases, with 9 bases of the junction left unmatched. The CDR3 sequence is 15 residues long. In nucleotides, the CDR3 is TGTGCCAGCAGCTCCCGAGTCGAGGGGGCCACTGAAGCTTTCTTT. Translating it yields CASSSRVEGATEAFF. Filled out from reference TRBV13 and TRBJ1-1, the complete variable domain reads AAGVIQSPRHLIKEKRETATLKCYPIPRHDTVYWYQQGPGQDPQFLISFYEKMQSDKGSIPDRFSAQQFSDYHSELNMSSLELGDSALYFCASSSRVEGATEAFFGQGTRLTVV.

This clonotype has a count of ten or more. The chain links TRBV7-9 to TRBJ1-1; D unclear. The V gene's germline CDR1 is SEHNR and CDR2 FQNEAQ (reference sequence). The CDR3 contains 12 residues. V gave up 3 bases and J gave up 7 bases, with 9 bases separating them. The CDR3 sequence: CASSFSGSEAFF. The CDR3 DNA is TGTGCCAGCAGCTTCTCCGGGAGTGAAGCTTTCTTT. Together with reference TRBV7-9 and TRBJ1-1, the CDR3 gives the full variable domain: DTGVSQNPRHKITKRGQNVTFRCDPISEHNRLYWYRQTLGQGPEFLTYFQNEAQLEKSRLLSDRFSAERPKGSFSTLEIQRTEQGDSAMYLCASSFSGSEAFFGQGTRLTVV.

The chain employs TRBV7-9 and TRBJ2-7; D tentatively fits TRBD1 or TRBD2 (6 bases each). From germline, CDR1 is SEHNR and CDR2 FQNEAQ (reference sequence). The CDR3 totals 15 residues. The ends were cut back, 4 bases at V and 0 bases at J, with 13 bases in the middle. In nucleotides, the CDR3 is TGTGCCAGCAGCTCCGGGGGCCGAAGCTCCTACGAGCAGTACTTC. This encodes CASSSGGRSSYEQYF.

V and J are TRBV6-2 or TRBV6-3 and TRBJ2-7; D call uncertain. The CDR3 loop spans 12 amino acids. V was pared by 4 bases and J by 6 bases, with 10 bases between. Germline loops: CDR1 MNHEY, CDR2 SVGEGT. The CDR3 DNA sequence: TGTGCCAGCAGTTCCGCGATGGCCGAGCAGTACGTC. It yields the protein CASSSAMAEQYV.

This clonotype was detected a few times. The rearrangement links TRBV6-1 to TRBJ1-1; weak D call: TRBD1 (5 bases). The CDR3 sequence is 16 residues long. Germline V gene lookup returns CDR1 MNHNS and CDR2 SASEGT. V was clipped by 5 bases and J by 0 bases, with 16 bases between them. CDR3 sequence reads: CASSRFSGLMNTEAFF. DNA of the CDR3: TGTGCCAGCAGTAGGTTTTCGGGACTGATGAACACTGAAGCTTTCTTT.

This clonotype has just a few counts. The chain combines TRBV7-6 with TRBJ2-2, with unresolved D. The CDR3 length is 12 residues. The germline gives CDR1 SGHVS, CDR2 FNYEAQ. The germline V and J ends were trimmed by 0 bases and 7 bases, with 3 bases remaining between them. CDR3 region: CASSLARGELFF. CDR3 nucleotides: TGTGCCAGCAGCTTAGCCCGCGGGGAGCTGTTTTTT.

This clonotype was counted a few times. The CDR3 sequence: CASSQGRGATGELFF. The CDR3, as DNA: TGCGCCAGCAGCCAAGGGAGGGGAGCTACCGGGGAGCTGTTTTTT. The V and J genes are TRBV4-1 and TRBJ2-2; weak D call: TRBD2 (6 bases). This CDR3 comprises 15 residues. Germline V gene lookup returns CDR1 MGHRA and CDR2 YSYEKL. Trimming removed 1 base at V and 5 bases at J, with 11 bases between.

The chain recombines TRBV4-1 with TRBJ2-1; D perhaps matches TRBD2 (6 bases). The V end was cut by 3 bases, the J end by 4 bases, with 10 bases between. The CDR3 has 14 residues. The germline CDR1 and CDR2 sequences are MGHRA and YSYEKL. The CDR3 sequence is CASSHPGTYNEQFF. CDR3 nucleotides: TGCGCCAGCAGCCATCCCGGGACTTACAATGAGCAGTTCTTC.

A few counts support this clonotype. This chain joins TRBV7-9 and TRBJ2-1; the match to TRBD1 covers 8 bases. Trimming at V came to 5 bases and at J to 6 bases, leaving 9 bases not matched to a gene. The CDR3 runs 15 residues. Per germline, CDR1 SEHNR and CDR2 FQNEAQ (reference sequence). CDR3 amino acids: CASSVLQGAFNEQFF. CDR3 coding DNA: TGTGCCAGCAGCGTCCTTCAGGGGGCGTTCAATGAGCAGTTCTTC.

This chain links TRBV3-1 with TRBJ2-7; 12 nucleotides line up with TRBD2. Germline trimming cut 6 bases from V and 5 bases from J; bases unmatched to any gene: 5. The CDR3 sequence is 14 residues long. The germline V gene has CDR1 LGHDT and CDR2 YNNKEL (reference sequence). DNA for the CDR3: TGTGCCAGCAGTCCTAGCGGGGGGGCGAACGAGCAGTACGTC. It encodes CASSPSGGANEQYV.

V and J are TRBV9 and TRBJ2-1; maybe TRBD2 (6 bases). The CDR3 runs 16 residues. Germline CDR1 reads SGDLS; CDR2 reads YYNGEE. Trimming stripped 4 bases from V and 3 bases from J, with 17 bases between. The CDR3 loop is CASSPEGAAYYNEQFF. The CDR3 DNA sequence: TGTGCCAGCAGCCCGGAGGGAGCGGCCTACTACAATGAGCAGTTCTTC.

The rearrangement links TRBV20-1 to TRBJ2-5, with unresolved D. V gave up 0 bases and J gave up 6 bases, with 23 bases separating them. CDR3 size: 17 residues. Per germline, CDR1 DFQATT and CDR2 SNEGSKA (reference sequence). The CDR3 DNA reads as TGCAGTGCTAGAGATGTGAGGTCCTTGGATGCATCGAAGACCCAGTACTTC. This encodes CSARDVRSLDASKTQYF.

The chain couples TRBV10-3 to TRBJ2-3, with TRBD1 matching 9 bases. Germline-derived CDR1 and CDR2 are ENHRY and SYGVKD. The junction had 7 bases not matched to a gene; V was cut back by 8 bases and J by 4 bases. The CDR3 has 14 amino acids. CDR3 DNA: TGTGCCATCTATACAGGGGGCAGCGCAGATACGCAGTATTTT. This translates into CAIYTGGSADTQYF.

The chain employs TRBV6-5 and TRBJ1-5; 8 bases agree with TRBD1. CDR3 length: 16 residues. V gave up 0 bases and J gave up 3 bases; unmatched junction bases: 4. Germline V gene data show CDR1 as MNHEY and CDR2 as SVGAGI. The CDR3 DNA reads TGTGCCAGCAGTTACTCGAGACAGGGGATCAATCAGCCCCAGCATTTT. Protein product: CASSYSRQGINQPQHF.

This clonotype is a singleton in its sample. The V call is TRBV10-3, the J call TRBJ2-3; 13 bases align to TRBD2. From germline, CDR1 is ENHRY and CDR2 SYGVKD. Trimming removed 7 bases from V and 1 base from J; junction bases left unmatched: 2. This CDR3 comprises 15 residues. The CDR3 sequence: CAIKGLAGGTDTQYF. The CDR3 DNA sequence: TGTGCCATCAAAGGACTAGCGGGGGGCACAGATACGCAGTATTTT.

V is TRBV5-4 and J is TRBJ2-6; D unclear. The CDR3 runs 17 residues. Trimming shortened V by 1 base and J by 0 bases, and 11 bases separated the two germline ends. Germline-derived CDR1 and CDR2 are SGHNT and YYREEE (reference sequence). CDR3: CASSLPEPNSGANVLTF. As DNA, the CDR3 is TGTGCCAGCAGCTTGCCAGAGCCCAACTCTGGGGCCAACGTCCTGACTTTC.

The rearrangement uses TRBV11-1 and TRBJ2-1, with 7 bases that match TRBD2. The trim removed 1 base at V and 7 bases at J, leaving 7 bases unmatched. The CDR3 is 15 residues long. Germline-derived CDR1 and CDR2 are SGHAT and FQDESV (reference sequence). This CDR3 is CASSLGGGGTNEQFF. For the CDR3, the DNA is TGTGCCAGCAGCTTAGGGGGGGGGGGGACGAATGAGCAGTTCTTC. The full variable domain, rest sourced from reference TRBV11-1 and TRBJ2-1, is EAEVAQSPRYKITEKSQAVAFWCDPISGHATLYWYRQILGQGPELLVQFQDESVVDDSQLPKDRFSAERLKGVDSTLKIQPAELGDSAMYLCASSLGGGGTNEQFFGPGTRLTVL.

The chain uses TRBV27 and TRBJ2-7, with D uncertain. The germline CDR1 and CDR2 sequences are MNHEY and SMNVEV (reference sequence). V lost 0 bases to trimming and J lost 2 bases, with 11 bases between them. The CDR3 has 15 amino acids. CDR3 region: CASSLSGKGTYEQYF. CDR3 nucleotides: TGTGCCAGCAGTTTATCTGGGAAGGGCACCTACGAGCAGTACTTC.

This clonotype was observed at least ten times. The chain is built from TRBV18 and TRBJ1-3; 7 nucleotides align to TRBD1. There are 22 residues in the CDR3. The germline V gene has CDR1 KGHSH and CDR2 LQKENI. J was trimmed by 0 bases and V by 1 base; bases with no gene match: 21. As DNA, the CDR3 is TGTGCCAGCTCACCACTCTACTCCGGGACAGAAGCACGTGCCGGCTCTGGAAACACCATATATTTT. Translated: CASSPLYSGTEARAGSGNTIYF.

The chain is built from TRBV6-5 and TRBJ1-2; TRBD1 matches 8 bases. V was pared by 5 bases and J by 8 bases, with 19 bases of the junction left unmatched. Germline V lookup: CDR1 MNHEY, CDR2 SVGAGI. The CDR3 loop spans 17 amino acids. CDR3 sequence reads: CASSQLRTGLIEEGYTF. CDR3 nucleotide sequence: TGTGCCAGCAGTCAACTCCGGACAGGGCTGATCGAGGAAGGCTACACCTTC.